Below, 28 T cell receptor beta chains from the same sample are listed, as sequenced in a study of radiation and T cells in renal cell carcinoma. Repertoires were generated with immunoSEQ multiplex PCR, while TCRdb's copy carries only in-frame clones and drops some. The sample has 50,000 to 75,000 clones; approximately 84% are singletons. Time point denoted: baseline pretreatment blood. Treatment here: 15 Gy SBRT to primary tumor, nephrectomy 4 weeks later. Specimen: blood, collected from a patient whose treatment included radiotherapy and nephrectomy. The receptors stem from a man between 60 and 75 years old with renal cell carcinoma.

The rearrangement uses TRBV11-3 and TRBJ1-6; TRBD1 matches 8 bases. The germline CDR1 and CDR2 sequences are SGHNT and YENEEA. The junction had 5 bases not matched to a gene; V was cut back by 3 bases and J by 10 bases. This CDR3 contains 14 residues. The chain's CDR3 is CASSLTGAGSPLHF. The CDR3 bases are TGTGCCAGCAGCTTGACAGGGGCTGGGTCACCCCTCCACTTT. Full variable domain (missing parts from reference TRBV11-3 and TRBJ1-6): EAGVVQSPRYKIIEKKQPVAFWCNPISGHNTLYWYLQNLGQGPELLIRYENEEAVDDSQLPKDRFSAERLKGVDSTLKIQPAELGDSAVYLCASSLTGAGSPLHFGNGTRLTVT.

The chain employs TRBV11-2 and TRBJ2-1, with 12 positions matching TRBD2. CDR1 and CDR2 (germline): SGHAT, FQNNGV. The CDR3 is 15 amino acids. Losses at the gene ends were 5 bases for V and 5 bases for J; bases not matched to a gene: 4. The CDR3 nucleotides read TGTGCCAGCAGCAGGACTAGCGGGGAACACAATGAGCAGTTCTTC. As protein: CASSRTSGEHNEQFF.

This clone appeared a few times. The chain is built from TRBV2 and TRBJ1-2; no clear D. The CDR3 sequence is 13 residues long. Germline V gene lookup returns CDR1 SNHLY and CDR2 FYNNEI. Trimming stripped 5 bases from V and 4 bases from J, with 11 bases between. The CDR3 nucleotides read TGTGCCAGCAGTTTAGGACCTGGCTATGGCTACACCTTC. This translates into CASSLGPGYGYTF.

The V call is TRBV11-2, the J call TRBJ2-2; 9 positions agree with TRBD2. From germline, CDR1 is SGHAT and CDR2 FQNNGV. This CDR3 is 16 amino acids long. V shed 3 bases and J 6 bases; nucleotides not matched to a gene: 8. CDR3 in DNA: TGTGCCAGCAGCTTTAGGCGGGAGGGCCTCTCCGGGGAGCTGTTTTTT. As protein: CASSFRREGLSGELFF.

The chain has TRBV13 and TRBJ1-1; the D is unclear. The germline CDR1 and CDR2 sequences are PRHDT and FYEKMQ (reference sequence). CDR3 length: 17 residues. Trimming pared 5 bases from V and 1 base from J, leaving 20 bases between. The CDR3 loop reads CASSPSTQTWENTEAFF. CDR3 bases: TGTGCCAGCAGCCCCTCCACCCAAACGTGGGAGAACACTGAAGCTTTCTTT.

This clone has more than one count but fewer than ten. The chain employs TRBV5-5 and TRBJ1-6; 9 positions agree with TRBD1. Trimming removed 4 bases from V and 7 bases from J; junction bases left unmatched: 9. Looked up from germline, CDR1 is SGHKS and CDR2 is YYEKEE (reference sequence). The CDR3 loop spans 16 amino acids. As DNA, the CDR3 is TGTGCCAGCAGCACCACAGGGGGCCTTCAAAATTCACCCCTCCACTTT. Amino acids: CASSTTGGLQNSPLHF. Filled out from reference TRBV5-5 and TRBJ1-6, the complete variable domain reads DAGVTQSPTHLIKTRGQQVTLRCSPISGHKSVSWYQQVLGQGPQFIFQYYEKEERGRGNFPDRFSARQFPNYSSELNVNALLLGDSALYLCASSTTGGLQNSPLHFGNGTRLTVT.

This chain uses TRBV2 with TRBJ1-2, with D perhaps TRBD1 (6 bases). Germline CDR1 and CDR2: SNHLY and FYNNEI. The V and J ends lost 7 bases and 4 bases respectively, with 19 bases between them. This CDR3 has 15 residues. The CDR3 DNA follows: TGTGCCAGCATAAGGGGGGGCGCAGGGGCCTATGGCTACACCTTC. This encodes CASIRGGAGAYGYTF.

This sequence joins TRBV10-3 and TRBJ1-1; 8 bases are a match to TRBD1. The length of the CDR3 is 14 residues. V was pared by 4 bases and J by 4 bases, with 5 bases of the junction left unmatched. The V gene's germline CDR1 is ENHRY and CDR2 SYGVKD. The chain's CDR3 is CAISGTGKGTEAFF. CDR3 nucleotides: TGTGCCATCAGTGGGACAGGGAAAGGCACTGAAGCTTTCTTT.

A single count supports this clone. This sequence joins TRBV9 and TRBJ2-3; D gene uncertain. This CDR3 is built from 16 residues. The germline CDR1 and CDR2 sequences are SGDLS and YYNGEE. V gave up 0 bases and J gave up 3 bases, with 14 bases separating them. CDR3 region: CASSVATVTGTDTQYF. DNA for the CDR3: TGTGCCAGCAGCGTAGCTACAGTGACTGGAACAGATACGCAGTATTTT.

The chain's CDR3 is CASAFRGEQFF. The CDR3 DNA sequence: TGTGCCAGCGCCTTTAGAGGTGAGCAGTTCTTC. V usage is TRBV28 and J usage is TRBJ2-1; D is uncertain. The V and J ends lost 8 bases and 9 bases respectively, with 11 bases between them. Germline CDR1 reads MDHEN; CDR2 reads SYDVKM. The CDR3 loop spans 11 amino acids. Filled out from reference TRBV28 and TRBJ2-1, the complete variable domain reads DVKVTQSSRYLVKRTGEKVFLECVQDMDHENMFWYRQDPGLGLRLIYFSYDVKMKEKGDIPEGYSVSREKKERFSLILESASTNQTSMYLCASAFRGEQFFGPGTRLTVL.

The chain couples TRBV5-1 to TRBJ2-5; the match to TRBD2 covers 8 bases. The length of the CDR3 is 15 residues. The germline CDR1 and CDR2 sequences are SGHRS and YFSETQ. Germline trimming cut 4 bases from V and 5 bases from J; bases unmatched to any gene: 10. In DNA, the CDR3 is TGCGCCAGCAGCCCAGATCTTCGGGAGGGGGAGACCCAGTACTTC. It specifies CASSPDLREGETQYF.

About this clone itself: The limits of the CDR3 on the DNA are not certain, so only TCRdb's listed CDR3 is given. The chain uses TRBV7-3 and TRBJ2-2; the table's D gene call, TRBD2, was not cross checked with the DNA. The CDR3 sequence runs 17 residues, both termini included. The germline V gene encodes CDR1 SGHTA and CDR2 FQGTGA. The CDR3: CASSPINLGTGTGELFF.

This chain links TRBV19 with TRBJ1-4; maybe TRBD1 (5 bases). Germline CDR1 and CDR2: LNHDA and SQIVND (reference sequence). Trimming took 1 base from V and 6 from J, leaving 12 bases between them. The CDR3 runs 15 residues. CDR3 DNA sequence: TGTGCCAGTAGTATAGCGGGGGTCGGGGATGAAAAACTGTTTTTT. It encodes CASSIAGVGDEKLFF.

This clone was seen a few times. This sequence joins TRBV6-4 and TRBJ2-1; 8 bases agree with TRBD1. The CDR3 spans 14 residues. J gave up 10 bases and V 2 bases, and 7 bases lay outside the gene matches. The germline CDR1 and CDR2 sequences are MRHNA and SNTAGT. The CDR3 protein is CASSDTDRGGEQFF. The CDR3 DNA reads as TGTGCCAGCAGTGACACAGACAGGGGTGGGGAGCAGTTCTTC.

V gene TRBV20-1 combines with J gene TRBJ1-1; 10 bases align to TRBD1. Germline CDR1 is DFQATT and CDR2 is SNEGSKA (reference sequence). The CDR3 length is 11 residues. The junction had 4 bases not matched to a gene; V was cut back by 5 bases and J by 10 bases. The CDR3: CSALGDRGAFF. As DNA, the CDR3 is TGCAGTGCTTTGGGGGACAGGGGAGCTTTCTTT.

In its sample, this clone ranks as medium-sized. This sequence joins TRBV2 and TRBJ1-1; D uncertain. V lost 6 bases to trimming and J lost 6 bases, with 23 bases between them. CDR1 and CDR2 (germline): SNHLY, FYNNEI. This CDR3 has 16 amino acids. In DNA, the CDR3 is TGTGCCAGCAGGGAGACAAAACTAAAAGGTCCGCCTGAAGCTTTCTTT. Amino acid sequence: CASRETKLKGPPEAFF.

CDR3 bases: TGTGCCAGCTCACCCCCGGGACAGGGCATTTCACCCCTCCACTTT. Translation gives CASSPPGQGISPLHF. The chain links TRBV18 to TRBJ1-6, with TRBD1 matching 9 bases. CDR1 KGHSH and CDR2 LQKENI come from the germline V gene. The CDR3 has 15 residues. J was trimmed by 9 bases and V by 3 bases; bases with no gene match: 6.

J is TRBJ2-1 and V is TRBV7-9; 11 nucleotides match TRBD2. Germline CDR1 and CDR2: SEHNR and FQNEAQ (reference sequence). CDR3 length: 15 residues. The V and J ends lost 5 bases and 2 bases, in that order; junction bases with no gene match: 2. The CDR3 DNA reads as TGTGCCAGCAGCCGTAGCGGGGGGGCCTACAATGAGCAGTTCTTC. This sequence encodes CASSRSGGAYNEQFF.

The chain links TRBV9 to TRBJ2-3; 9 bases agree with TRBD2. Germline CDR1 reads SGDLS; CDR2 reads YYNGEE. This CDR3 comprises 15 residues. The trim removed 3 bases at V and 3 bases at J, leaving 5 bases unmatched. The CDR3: CASSASGDWTDTQYF. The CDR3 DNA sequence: TGTGCCAGCAGCGCTAGCGGGGATTGGACAGATACGCAGTATTTT.

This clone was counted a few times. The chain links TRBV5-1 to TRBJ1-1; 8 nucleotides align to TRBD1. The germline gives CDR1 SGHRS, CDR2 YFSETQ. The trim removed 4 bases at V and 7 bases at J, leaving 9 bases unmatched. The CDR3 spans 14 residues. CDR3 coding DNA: TGCGCCAGCAGCAAACAGGGGGGATTCAGTGAAGCTTTCTTT. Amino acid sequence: CASSKQGGFSEAFF.

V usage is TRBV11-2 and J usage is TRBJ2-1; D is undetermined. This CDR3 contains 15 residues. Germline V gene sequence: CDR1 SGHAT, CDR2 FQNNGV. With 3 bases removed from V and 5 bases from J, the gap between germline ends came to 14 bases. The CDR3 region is CASSLPVRADNEQFF. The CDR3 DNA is TGTGCCAGCAGCTTGCCCGTCCGGGCCGACAATGAGCAGTTCTTC.

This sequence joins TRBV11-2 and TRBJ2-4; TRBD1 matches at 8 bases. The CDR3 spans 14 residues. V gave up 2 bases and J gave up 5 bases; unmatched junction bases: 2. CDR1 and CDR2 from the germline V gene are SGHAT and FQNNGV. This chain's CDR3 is CASSLRTGQNIQYF. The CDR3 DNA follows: TGTGCCAGCAGCTTACGGACAGGGCAAAACATTCAGTACTTC.

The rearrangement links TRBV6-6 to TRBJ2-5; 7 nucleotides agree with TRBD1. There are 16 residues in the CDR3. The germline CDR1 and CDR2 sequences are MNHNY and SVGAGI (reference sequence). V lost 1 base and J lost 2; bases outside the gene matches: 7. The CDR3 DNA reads TGTGCCAGCAGTTACTGGTCAGGGGGTTTTCAAGAGACCCAGTACTTC. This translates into CASSYWSGGFQETQYF.

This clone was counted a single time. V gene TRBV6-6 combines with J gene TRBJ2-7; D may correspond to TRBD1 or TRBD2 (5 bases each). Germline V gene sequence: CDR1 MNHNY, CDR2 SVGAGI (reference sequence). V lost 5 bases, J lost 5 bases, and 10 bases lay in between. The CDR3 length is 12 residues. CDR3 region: CASSPGPDEQYF. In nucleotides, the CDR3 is TGTGCCAGCAGTCCGGGGCCGGACGAGCAGTACTTC.

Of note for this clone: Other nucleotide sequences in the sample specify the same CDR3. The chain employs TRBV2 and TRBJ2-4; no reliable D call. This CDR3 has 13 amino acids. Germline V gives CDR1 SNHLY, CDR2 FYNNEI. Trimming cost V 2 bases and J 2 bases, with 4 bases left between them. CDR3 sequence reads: CASSELSKNIQYF. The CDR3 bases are TGTGCCAGCAGTGAACTCTCCAAAAACATTCAGTACTTC.

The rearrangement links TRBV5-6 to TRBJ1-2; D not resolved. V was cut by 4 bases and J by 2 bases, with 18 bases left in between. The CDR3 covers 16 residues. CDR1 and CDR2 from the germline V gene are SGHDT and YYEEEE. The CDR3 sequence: CASSTDGALPNYGYTF. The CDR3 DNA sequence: TGTGCCAGCAGCACAGACGGAGCCTTACCCAACTATGGCTACACCTTC. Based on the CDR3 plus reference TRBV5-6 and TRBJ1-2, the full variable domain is DAGVTQSPTHLIKTRGQQVTLRCSPKSGHDTVSWYQQALGQGPQFIFQYYEEEERQRGNFPDRFSGHQFPNYSSELNVNALLLGDSALYLCASSTDGALPNYGYTFGSGTRLTVV.

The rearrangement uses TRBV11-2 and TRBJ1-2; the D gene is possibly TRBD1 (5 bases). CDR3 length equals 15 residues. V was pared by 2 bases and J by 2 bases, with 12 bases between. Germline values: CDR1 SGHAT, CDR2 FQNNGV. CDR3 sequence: CASSLYMGGNYGYTF. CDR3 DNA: TGTGCCAGCAGCTTATATATGGGGGGGAACTATGGCTACACCTTC.

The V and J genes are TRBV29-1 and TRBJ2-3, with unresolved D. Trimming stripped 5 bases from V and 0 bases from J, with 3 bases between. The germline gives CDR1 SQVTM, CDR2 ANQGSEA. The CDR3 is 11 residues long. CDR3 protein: CSVSSTDTQYF. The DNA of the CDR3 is TGCAGCGTTTCTAGCACAGATACGCAGTATTTT.